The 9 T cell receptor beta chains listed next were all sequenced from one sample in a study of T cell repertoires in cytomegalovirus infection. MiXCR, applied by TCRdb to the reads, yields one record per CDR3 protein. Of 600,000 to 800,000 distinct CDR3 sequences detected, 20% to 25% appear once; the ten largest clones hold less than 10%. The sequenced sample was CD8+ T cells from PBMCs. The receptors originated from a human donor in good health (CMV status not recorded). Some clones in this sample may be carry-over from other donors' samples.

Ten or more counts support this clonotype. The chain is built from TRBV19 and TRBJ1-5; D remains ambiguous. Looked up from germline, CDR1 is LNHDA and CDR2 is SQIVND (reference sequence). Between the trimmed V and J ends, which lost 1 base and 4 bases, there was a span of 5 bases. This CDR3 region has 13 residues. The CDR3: CASSIGRNQPQHF. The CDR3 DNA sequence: TGTGCCAGTAGTATAGGGAGAAATCAGCCCCAGCATTTT.

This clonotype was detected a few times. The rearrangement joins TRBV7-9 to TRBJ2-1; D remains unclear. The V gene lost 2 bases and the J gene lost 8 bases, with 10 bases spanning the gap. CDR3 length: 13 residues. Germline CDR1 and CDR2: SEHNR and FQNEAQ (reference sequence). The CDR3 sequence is CASSLLGFDEQFF. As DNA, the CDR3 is TGTGCCAGCAGCTTACTGGGATTCGATGAGCAGTTCTTC.

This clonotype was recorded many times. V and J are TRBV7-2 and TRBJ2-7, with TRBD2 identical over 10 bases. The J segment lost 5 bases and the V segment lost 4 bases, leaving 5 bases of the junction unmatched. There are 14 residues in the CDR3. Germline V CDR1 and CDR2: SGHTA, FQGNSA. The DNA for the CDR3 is TGTGCCAGCAGCTACCTAGCGGGGGTCGACGAGCAGTACGTC. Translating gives CASSYLAGVDEQYV.

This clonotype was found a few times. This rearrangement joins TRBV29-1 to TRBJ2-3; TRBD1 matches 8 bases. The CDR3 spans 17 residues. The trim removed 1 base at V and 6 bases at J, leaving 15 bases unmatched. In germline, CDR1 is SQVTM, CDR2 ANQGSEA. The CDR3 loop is CSVEGLGQEVLWDTQYF. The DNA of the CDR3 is TGCAGCGTTGAAGGTTTGGGACAGGAGGTGTTGTGGGATACGCAGTATTTT.

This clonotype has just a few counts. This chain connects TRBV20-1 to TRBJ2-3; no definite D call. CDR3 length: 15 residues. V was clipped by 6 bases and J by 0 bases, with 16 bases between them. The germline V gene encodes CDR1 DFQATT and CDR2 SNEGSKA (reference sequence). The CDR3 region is CSAPHWSTSTDTQYF. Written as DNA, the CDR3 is TGCAGTGCCCCACACTGGTCGACTAGCACAGATACGCAGTATTTT.

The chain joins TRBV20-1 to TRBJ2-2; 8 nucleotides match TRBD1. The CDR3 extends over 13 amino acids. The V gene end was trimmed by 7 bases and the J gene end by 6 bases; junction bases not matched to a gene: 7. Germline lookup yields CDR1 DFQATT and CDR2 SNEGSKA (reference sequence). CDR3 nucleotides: TGCAGTGTTCCACAGGGGGACGCCGGGGAGCTGTTTTTT. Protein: CSVPQGDAGELFF.

The CDR3 here is CASSLKGDSYNEQFF. The CDR3 nucleotides read TGCGCCAGCAGCTTGAAAGGGGACTCCTACAATGAGCAGTTCTTC. The chain carries TRBV5-1 and TRBJ2-1; possible D gene TRBD1, 5 bases. The V gene's germline CDR1 is SGHRS and CDR2 YFSETQ. The CDR3 has 15 amino acids. Trimming took 1 base from V and 0 from J, leaving 8 bases between them. The entire variable domain, with the rest obtained from reference TRBV5-1 and TRBJ2-1, is as follows: KAGVTQTPRYLIKTRGQQVTLSCSPISGHRSVSWYQQTPGQGLQFLFEYFSETQRNKGNFPGRFSGRQFSNSRSEMNVSTLELGDSALYLCASSLKGDSYNEQFFGPGTRLTVL.

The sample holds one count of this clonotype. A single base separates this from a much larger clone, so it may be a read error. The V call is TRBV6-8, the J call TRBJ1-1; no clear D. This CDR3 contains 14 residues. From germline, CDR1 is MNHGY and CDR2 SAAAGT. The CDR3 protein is CASSWSPGGAETFF. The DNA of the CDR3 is TGTGCCAGCAGTTGGTCCCCAGGAGGTGCTGAAACTTTCTTT.

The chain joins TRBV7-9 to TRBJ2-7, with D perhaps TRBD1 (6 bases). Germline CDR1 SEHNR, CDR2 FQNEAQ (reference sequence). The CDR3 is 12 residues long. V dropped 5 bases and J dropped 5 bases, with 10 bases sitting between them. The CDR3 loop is CASSQKGDEQYV. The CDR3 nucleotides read TGTGCCAGCAGCCAAAAGGGGGACGAGCAGTACGTC.